This T cell receptor (beta chain) was found in a study of CD8 T cells in ankylosing spondylitis. Study results and limitations: Seemingly distinctive of ankylosing spondylitis blood was a TCR beta motif formed by eight highly homologous variants. Disease-linked clones were CD8+ and relatively rare in peripheral blood. Reported data indicate significant enrichment of disease-linked clones within matched ankylosing spondylitis synovial fluid.

Molecular-barcoded quantitative 5'-RACE produced these TCR beta libraries. TCRdb passed the 5' RACE reads through MiXCR, listing each CDR3 protein once. The sample lists around 130,000 distinct CDR3 sequences; about 7% were seen once. Germline V CDR1 and CDR2: SGHKS, YYEKEE (reference sequence). With 0 bases removed from V and 8 bases from J, the gap between germline ends came to 8 bases. This CDR3 comprises 13 residues. About this clonotype itself: No antigen is known for it.

The rearrangement joins TRBV5-5 to TRBJ2-2; D is unclear. The source material was blood, either unsorted or a sorted T cell fraction (not recorded which). The source of this sequence is a male donor with ankylosing spondylitis or in good health (not recorded which). CDR3 residues: CASSLDIRGELFF. The CDR3 DNA follows: TGTGCCAGCAGCTTGGATATCCGGGGGGAGCTGTTTTTT.